The 19 T cell receptor beta chains reported below all come from one sample, sequenced in a study of early T cells in non-severe SARS-CoV-2 infection. Each CDR3 protein gets one entry after TCRdb re-called the 5' RACE reads with MiXCR. The data hold about 71,000 distinct CDR3 sequences, with approximately 15% observed a single time. The sequenced sample consisted of whole blood. The receptors were gathered from an adult who was a healthcare worker with PCR-confirmed SARS-CoV-2 infection or an uninfected control (not recorded which).

This clonotype has more than one count but fewer than ten. The chain uses TRBV11-3 and TRBJ2-1; D unresolved. V lost 1 base and J lost 8, with 9 bases in between. The CDR3 extends over 13 amino acids. The germline V gene has CDR1 SGHNT and CDR2 YENEEA. The CDR3 here is CASSLGANDEQFF. CDR3 DNA sequence: TGTGCCAGCAGCTTAGGGGCAAATGATGAGCAGTTCTTC.

This chain links TRBV3-1 with TRBJ1-2; 9 bases match TRBD1. The germline CDR1 and CDR2 sequences are LGHDT and YNNKEL (reference sequence). The CDR3 runs to 22 residues. The junction had 22 bases not matched to a gene; V was cut back by 1 base and J by 1 base. The DNA for the CDR3 is TGTGCCAGCAGCCAAGTTGTATTAGGGACTGGGACAGGGAACCTTCTTAACTATGGCTACACCTTC. Translating gives CASSQVVLGTGTGNLLNYGYTF.

This clonotype was seen many times. The chain has TRBV7-9 and TRBJ1-5, with D tentatively TRBD1 (5 bases). Trimming left V 4 bases short and J 3 bases short, with 7 bases between. Germline V gene lookup returns CDR1 SEHNR and CDR2 FQNEAQ (reference sequence). CDR3 length: 13 residues. This CDR3 reads CASSSGANQPQHF. The DNA of the CDR3 is TGTGCCAGCAGCTCCGGGGCCAATCAGCCCCAGCATTTT.

This clonotype has at least ten counts. The rearrangement links TRBV11-2 to TRBJ2-1, with D uncertain. The length of the CDR3 is 14 residues. Trimming stripped 10 bases from V and 5 bases from J, with 18 bases between. Germline V gene lookup returns CDR1 SGHAT and CDR2 FQNNGV. The DNA of the CDR3 is TGTGCCACCTCTAGGAGCAGCTTTCACAATGAGCAGTTCTTC. This codes for CATSRSSFHNEQFF.

This clonotype came up many times. The gene calls are TRBV7-6 and TRBJ2-3; 8 positions agree with TRBD2. The CDR3 extends over 16 amino acids. Trimming cost V 1 base and J 4 bases; bases outside gene matches: 7. Germline values: CDR1 SGHVS, CDR2 FNYEAQ. The CDR3 coding sequence is TGTGCCAGCAGCTTAGTGGGCGGGGGGCAGCCAGATACGCAGTATTTT. It yields the protein CASSLVGGGQPDTQYF.

In this sample, this clonotype turned up a few times. The rearrangement joins TRBV5-4 to TRBJ2-2; 8 bases map to TRBD1. Germline values: CDR1 SGHNT, CDR2 YYREEE (reference sequence). The V segment lost 3 bases and the J segment 5 bases; nucleotides outside the gene matches: 9. The CDR3 length is 16 residues. CDR3 DNA: TGTGCCAGCAGCTCAAGGACAGGGTTCGGGACCGGGGAGCTGTTTTTT. Translation gives CASSSRTGFGTGELFF.

The chain carries TRBV18 and TRBJ1-1; no reliable D call. Trimming took off 4 bases at V and 1 base at J, with 13 bases between the two ends. There are 15 residues in the CDR3. Germline V gene sequence: CDR1 KGHSH, CDR2 LQKENI. The CDR3 nucleotides are TGTGCCAGCTCACTCGGAGGACCGGGGAACACTGAAGCTTTCTTT. As protein: CASSLGGPGNTEAFF.

The sample holds a few counts of this clonotype. The V gene is TRBV5-1, the J gene TRBJ1-1; D is unresolved. The CDR3 consists of 14 residues. Trimming took off 1 base at V and 6 bases at J, with 13 bases between the two ends. Per the germline V gene, CDR1 is SGHRS and CDR2 is YFSETQ. CDR3 residues: CASSLQANGAEAFF. CDR3 sequence (DNA): TGCGCCAGCAGCTTGCAGGCAAACGGTGCTGAAGCTTTCTTT.

In its sample, this clonotype was seen a few times. This chain links TRBV6-5 with TRBJ1-3; D is perhaps TRBD1 (6 bases). The CDR3 extends over 14 amino acids. Germline CDR1 and CDR2: MNHEY and SVGAGI. V lost 6 bases to trimming and J lost 8 bases, with 17 bases between them. The DNA of the CDR3 is TGTGCCAGCAGCCCCCGGGGGACAAGGCACACCATATATTTT. As protein: CASSPRGTRHTIYF.

This clonotype was seen a few times. This rearrangement joins TRBV9 to TRBJ1-3; no definite D call. Germline loops: CDR1 SGDLS, CDR2 YYNGEE. V was clipped by 4 bases and J by 1 base, with 12 bases between them. The CDR3 has 15 amino acids. CDR3 sequence (DNA): TGTGCCAGCAGCCTCGCTACGGGGTCTGGAAACACCATATATTTT. It specifies CASSLATGSGNTIYF.

This clonotype has a count of ten or more. This rearrangement joins TRBV6-5 to TRBJ2-2; no firm D call. V lost 0 bases and J 4 bases, leaving 6 bases between the germline ends. The CDR3 totals 14 residues. Germline assignment: CDR1 MNHEY and CDR2 SVGAGI. In nucleotides, the CDR3 is TGTGCCAGCAGTTACTCTTTAGCCACCGGGGAGCTGTTTTTT. This gives the protein CASSYSLATGELFF.

The J gene is TRBJ2-7, the V gene TRBV29-1, with no clear D. There are 12 residues in the CDR3. CDR1 and CDR2 (germline): SQVTM, ANQGSEA. V was trimmed by 4 bases and J by 4 bases, leaving 11 bases between them. CDR3 in DNA: TGCAGCGTTGTACGGCCCCCATACGAGCAGTACTTC. This gives the protein CSVVRPPYEQYF.

This clonotype showed up many times. The chain has TRBV6-1 and TRBJ1-2; D unresolved. This CDR3 has 13 residues. CDR1 MNHNS and CDR2 SASEGT come from the germline V gene. V was pared by 4 bases and J by 2 bases, with 8 bases between. The CDR3 reads CASSAGGNYGYTF. The CDR3 region has the DNA TGTGCCAGCAGTGCCGGAGGGAACTATGGCTACACCTTC.

This clonotype showed up just a few times. This rearrangement joins TRBV6-1 to TRBJ1-1, with D uncertain. The CDR3 is made up of 13 amino acids. V dropped 10 bases and J dropped 6 bases, with 18 bases sitting between them. CDR1 is MNHNS and CDR2 is SASEGT in the germline V gene. The CDR3 spells CATPSTGNPEAFF. The CDR3 region has the DNA TGTGCCACCCCCAGTACGGGAAATCCTGAAGCTTTCTTT.

J is TRBJ1-4 and V is TRBV7-2; D gene unclear. Trimming took 5 bases from V and 0 from J, leaving 13 bases between them. From germline, CDR1 is SGHTA and CDR2 FQGNSA. The CDR3 length is 16 residues. The CDR3 nucleotides are TGTGCCAGCAGCCCCCGGAAGATTGCAACTAATGAAAAACTGTTTTTT. Its protein is CASSPRKIATNEKLFF.

This clonotype turned up a few times. This sequence joins TRBV10-3 and TRBJ2-1; 16 positions match TRBD2. The CDR3 is made up of 17 amino acids. With V trimmed by 2 bases and J by 9 bases, 7 bases remained unmatched. Germline lookup yields CDR1 ENHRY and CDR2 SYGVKD. The CDR3 loop reads CAISEVTGLAGGSEQFF. The CDR3 nucleotides are TGTGCCATCAGTGAGGTTACGGGACTAGCGGGGGGGAGTGAGCAGTTCTTC.

The chain uses TRBV29-1 and TRBJ1-5; D gene ambiguous. There are 12 residues in the CDR3. CDR1 is SQVTM, CDR2 ANQGSEA, per germline. V was clipped by 7 bases and J by 4 bases, with 11 bases between them. For the CDR3, the DNA is TGCAGCGCTTCGGGGAAGAATCAGCCCCAGCATTTT. This sequence encodes CSASGKNQPQHF. Using reference TRBV29-1 and TRBJ1-5 for the parts outside the CDR3, the full variable domain is SAVISQKPSRDICQRGTSLTIQCQVDSQVTMMFWYRQQPGQSLTLIATANQGSEATYESGFVIDKFPISRPNLTFSTLTVSNMSPEDSSIYLCSASGKNQPQHFGDGTRLSIL.

This clonotype appeared a few times. The chain carries TRBV6-6 and TRBJ1-5, with D uncertain. Germline values: CDR1 MNHNY, CDR2 SVGAGI (reference sequence). This CDR3 contains 13 residues. Between the trimmed V and J ends, which lost 6 bases and 7 bases, there was a span of 13 bases. Written as DNA, the CDR3 is TGTGCCAGCAGGGGCCCGGGCGGGCAGCCCCAGCATTTT. Residues: CASRGPGGQPQHF.

The chain combines TRBV2 with TRBJ2-3, with TRBD2 matching over 9 bases. With 3 bases clipped from V and 4 bases from J, the junction kept 5 bases outside the gene matches. Germline CDR1 is SNHLY and CDR2 is FYNNEI. The CDR3 has 15 residues. The CDR3 loop reads CASSDPAGGADTQYF. DNA for the CDR3: TGTGCCAGCAGTGATCCAGCGGGGGGTGCAGATACGCAGTATTTT.